Listed here are 10 T cell receptor beta chains from one sample, sequenced in a study of early stage breast cancer tumors. Assay used: immunoSEQ multiplex PCR; TCRdb lists only in-frame clones, some missing. The table shows 25,000 to 30,000 clones, with around four fifths occurring only once. The material sequenced was blood. These receptors were taken from a person between 50 and 60 years old with breast cancer.

The chain combines TRBV27 with TRBJ2-3; 9 nucleotides align to TRBD1. Germline V lookup: CDR1 MNHEY, CDR2 SMNVEV (reference sequence). V dropped 7 bases and J dropped 5; count of bases not matched to a gene: 7. This CDR3 region has 14 residues. The CDR3 DNA reads as TGTGCCAGCACTACAGGGGGCTTAGAAGATACGCAGTATTTT. Amino acids: CASTTGGLEDTQYF.

The V gene is TRBV6-1, the J gene TRBJ2-3; 8 nucleotides agree with TRBD1. The CDR3 extends over 17 amino acids. Germline assignment: CDR1 MNHNS and CDR2 SASEGT. With 3 bases clipped from V and 2 bases from J, the junction kept 10 bases outside the gene matches. This CDR3 reads CASSDLLTGGYTDTQYF. In DNA, the CDR3 is TGTGCCAGCAGTGACCTTTTAACAGGGGGTTACACAGATACGCAGTATTTT.

On this clone: The same CDR3 is also encoded by other DNA sequences in this sample. J is TRBJ1-1 and V is TRBV5-5, with D possibly being TRBD1 (5 bases). Between the trimmed V and J ends, which lost 0 bases and 4 bases, there was a span of 7 bases. CDR3 length: 13 amino acids. CDR1 is SGHKS and CDR2 is YYEKEE in the germline V gene (reference sequence). Here the CDR3 reads CASSLGGSTEAFF. The CDR3 DNA is TGTGCCAGCAGCTTGGGGGGGTCCACTGAAGCTTTCTTT.

This chain connects TRBV19 to TRBJ2-4; D uncertain. Per the germline V gene, CDR1 is LNHDA and CDR2 is SQIVND (reference sequence). The CDR3 extends over 15 amino acids. V gave up 7 bases and J gave up 0 bases, with 13 bases separating them. Here the CDR3 DNA reads TGTGCCAGTATTTACGGACCTCCAGCCAAAAACATTCAGTACTTC. Encoded protein: CASIYGPPAKNIQYF.

The rearrangement uses TRBV6-4 and TRBJ2-3; D ambiguous. The V gene's germline CDR1 is MRHNA and CDR2 SNTAGT. Trimming cost V 3 bases and J 0 bases, with 10 bases left between them. CDR3 length: 15 amino acids. CDR3 sequence reads: CASSESTGSTDTQYF. The CDR3 DNA follows: TGTGCCAGCAGTGAATCGACTGGCAGCACAGATACGCAGTATTTT.

The V and J genes are TRBV5-1 and TRBJ2-6; TRBD2 might be the D (5 bases). In germline, CDR1 is SGHRS, CDR2 YFSETQ. The CDR3 has 13 amino acids. The V end lost 4 bases, the J end lost 6 bases, and 8 bases lay between the germline ends. As DNA, the CDR3 is TGCGCCAGCAGCCAGGACTTGGCCAACGTCCTGACTTTC. Amino acids: CASSQDLANVLTF. Combining the CDR3 with reference TRBV5-1 and TRBJ2-6 gives the whole variable domain KAGVTQTPRYLIKTRGQQVTLSCSPISGHRSVSWYQQTPGQGLQFLFEYFSETQRNKGNFPGRFSGRQFSNSRSEMNVSTLELGDSALYLCASSQDLANVLTFGAGSRLTVL.

This chain links TRBV19 with TRBJ1-5, with a possible D match to TRBD1 (5 bases). V was pared by 4 bases and J by 3 bases, with 13 bases between. CDR1 and CDR2 (germline): LNHDA, SQIVND (reference sequence). The CDR3 is made up of 15 amino acids. The CDR3 reads CASSSGTGNNQPQHF. As DNA, the CDR3 is TGTGCCAGTAGTAGCGGGACCGGGAACAATCAGCCCCAGCATTTT.

The rearrangement links TRBV12-2 to TRBJ2-3; TRBD2, the table's D call, lacks a check against the DNA. TRBV12-2 is an annotated pseudogene. The CDR3 is 15 residues long. The CDR3 loop reads CASRLGPGAADTQYF. CDR3 bases: TGTGCAAGTCGCTTAGGTCCGGGTGCGGCAGATACGCAGTATTTT.

This chain joins TRBV5-6 and TRBJ2-1; D is ambiguous. The germline V gene encodes CDR1 SGHDT and CDR2 YYEEEE. V gave up 2 bases and J gave up 5 bases, with 8 bases separating them. This CDR3 comprises 13 residues. The chain's CDR3 is CASSLTNNNEQFF. The CDR3 nucleotides are TGTGCCAGCAGCTTAACAAATAACAATGAGCAGTTCTTC. The full variable domain, rest sourced from reference TRBV5-6 and TRBJ2-1, is DAGVTQSPTHLIKTRGQQVTLRCSPKSGHDTVSWYQQALGQGPQFIFQYYEEEERQRGNFPDRFSGHQFPNYSSELNVNALLLGDSALYLCASSLTNNNEQFFGPGTRLTVL.

The rearrangement joins TRBV19 to TRBJ1-2; no clear D. The CDR3 is 18 residues long. V was clipped by 6 bases and J by 1 base, with 24 bases between them. Per the germline V gene, CDR1 is LNHDA and CDR2 is SQIVND (reference sequence). This chain's CDR3 is CASSIQISSRSFNYGYTF. The CDR3 DNA reads TGTGCCAGTAGCATCCAAATTTCGTCCAGATCGTTTAACTATGGCTACACCTTC.